What follows is one T cell receptor beta chain and its context. The antigen is unknown. The CDR3 runs to 15 residues. V was shortened by 3 bases and J by 4 bases, with 15 bases between the two germline ends. Genomic DNA constituted the template upon which TCR beta VDJ and CDR3 profiling was performed. MiXCR, applied by TCRdb to the reads, yields one record per CDR3 protein. The sample lists approximately 270,000 distinct CDR3 sequences; 55% to 65% were seen once. The data were taken from a study of CD8+CD57+ T cells in acquired aplastic anemia. Across the study: CD4+ and CD8+ cells, once sorted, gave DNA averaging roughly 3 ug. Study-level findings and limits: Between patients and controls, CD8+ Simpson's diversity did not vary significantly. Fewer than 35 CD8+ CDR3 sequences occurred in both the patients and the controls.

The specimen sequenced was sorted CD4+, CD8+, or CD8+CD57+ T cells (not recorded which) from PBMCs. This clonotype was sampled from a human donor with severe aplastic anemia or a healthy control (not recorded which). The J gene is TRBJ2-5, the V gene TRBV12-3 or TRBV12-4; D call uncertain. CDR3 amino acids: CASSFGQAYPETQYF. In nucleotides, the CDR3 is TGTGCCAGCAGTTTCGGGCAGGCGTATCCAGAGACCCAGTACTTC.